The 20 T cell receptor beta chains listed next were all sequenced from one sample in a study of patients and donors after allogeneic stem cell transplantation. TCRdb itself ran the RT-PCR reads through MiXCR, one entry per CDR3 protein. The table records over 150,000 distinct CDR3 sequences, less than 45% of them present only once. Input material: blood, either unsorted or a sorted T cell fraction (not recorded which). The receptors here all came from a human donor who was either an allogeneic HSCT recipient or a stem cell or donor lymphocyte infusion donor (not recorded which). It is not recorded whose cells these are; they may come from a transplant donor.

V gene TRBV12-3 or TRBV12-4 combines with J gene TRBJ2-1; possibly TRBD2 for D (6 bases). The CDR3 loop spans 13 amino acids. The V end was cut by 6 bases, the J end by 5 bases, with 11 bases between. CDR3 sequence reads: CASRRRENNEQFF. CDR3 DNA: TGTGCCAGCAGAAGACGGGAGAACAATGAGCAGTTCTTC.

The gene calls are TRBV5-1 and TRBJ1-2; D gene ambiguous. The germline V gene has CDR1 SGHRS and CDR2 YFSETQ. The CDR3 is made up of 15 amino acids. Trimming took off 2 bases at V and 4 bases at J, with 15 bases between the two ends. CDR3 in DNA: TGCGCCAGCAGCTTCCAGGCAGGCCCCACCTATGGCTACACCTTC. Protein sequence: CASSFQAGPTYGYTF. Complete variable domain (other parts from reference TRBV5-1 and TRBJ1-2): KAGVTQTPRYLIKTRGQQVTLSCSPISGHRSVSWYQQTPGQGLQFLFEYFSETQRNKGNFPGRFSGRQFSNSRSEMNVSTLELGDSALYLCASSFQAGPTYGYTFGSGTRLTVV.

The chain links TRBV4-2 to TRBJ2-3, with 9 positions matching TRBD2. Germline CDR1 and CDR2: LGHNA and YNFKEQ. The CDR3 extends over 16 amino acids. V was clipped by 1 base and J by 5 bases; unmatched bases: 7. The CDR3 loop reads CASSQGLAGVEDTQYF. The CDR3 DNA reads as TGTGCCAGCAGCCAAGGGTTAGCGGGAGTCGAAGATACGCAGTATTTT.

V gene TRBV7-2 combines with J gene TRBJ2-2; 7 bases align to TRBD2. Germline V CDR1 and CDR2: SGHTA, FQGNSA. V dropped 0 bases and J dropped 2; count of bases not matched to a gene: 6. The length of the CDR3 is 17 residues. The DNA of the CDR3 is TGTGCCAGCAGCTTAGCTCCTAGCGGAATTAACACCGGGGAGCTGTTTTTT. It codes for CASSLAPSGINTGELFF.

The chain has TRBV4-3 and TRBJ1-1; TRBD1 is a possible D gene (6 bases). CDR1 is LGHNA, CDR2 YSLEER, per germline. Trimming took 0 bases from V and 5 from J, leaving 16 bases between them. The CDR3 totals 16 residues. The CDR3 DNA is TGCGCCAGCAGCCAAGATGAGCGGCCGGGGGCGACTGAAGCTTTCTTT. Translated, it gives CASSQDERPGATEAFF.

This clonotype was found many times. CDR3 DNA: TGTGCCAGCAGCGTAGTGGGACTGGGAGAGACCCAGTACTTC. This codes for CASSVVGLGETQYF. This chain joins TRBV9 and TRBJ2-5, with a tentative D call TRBD2 (6 bases). Trimming cost V 0 bases and J 4 bases, with 10 bases left between them. Germline-derived CDR1 and CDR2 are SGDLS and YYNGEE. The CDR3 is 14 amino acids.

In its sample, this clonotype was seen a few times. CDR3 region: CASSPGGSDTQYF. The CDR3 nucleotides read TGTGCCAGCAGCCCAGGGGGTTCAGATACGCAGTATTTT. The rearrangement links TRBV7-9 to TRBJ2-3; 7 bases align to TRBD1. The germline V gene has CDR1 SEHNR and CDR2 FQNEAQ (reference sequence). The CDR3 covers 13 residues. V trimming: 5 bases; J trimming: 4 bases; junction bases outside the gene matches: 3. The full variable domain, rest sourced from reference TRBV7-9 and TRBJ2-3, is DTGVSQNPRHKITKRGQNVTFRCDPISEHNRLYWYRQTLGQGPEFLTYFQNEAQLEKSRLLSDRFSAERPKGSFSTLEIQRTEQGDSAMYLCASSPGGSDTQYFGPGTRLTVL.

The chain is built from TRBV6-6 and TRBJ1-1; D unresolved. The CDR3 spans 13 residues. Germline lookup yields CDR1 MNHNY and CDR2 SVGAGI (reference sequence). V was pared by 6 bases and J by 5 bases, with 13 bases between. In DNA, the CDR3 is TGTGCCAGCAGCCCCGCCCCGAGTACTGAAGCTTTCTTT. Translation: CASSPAPSTEAFF.

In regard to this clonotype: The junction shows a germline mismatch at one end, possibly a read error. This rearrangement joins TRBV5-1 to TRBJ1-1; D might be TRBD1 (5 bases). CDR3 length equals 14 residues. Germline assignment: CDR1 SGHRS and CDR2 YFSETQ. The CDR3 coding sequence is TGCGCCAGCAGCTTTAAGGGGTCGAACACTGAAGCTTTCTTC. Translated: CASSFKGSNTEAFF.

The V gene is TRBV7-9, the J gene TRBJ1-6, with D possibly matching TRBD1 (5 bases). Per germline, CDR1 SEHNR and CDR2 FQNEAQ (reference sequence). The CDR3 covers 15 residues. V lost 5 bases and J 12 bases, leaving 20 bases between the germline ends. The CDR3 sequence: CASSTTSGRGRPLHF. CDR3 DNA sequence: TGTGCCAGCAGCACTACTTCGGGACGGGGGAGACCCCTCCACTTT.

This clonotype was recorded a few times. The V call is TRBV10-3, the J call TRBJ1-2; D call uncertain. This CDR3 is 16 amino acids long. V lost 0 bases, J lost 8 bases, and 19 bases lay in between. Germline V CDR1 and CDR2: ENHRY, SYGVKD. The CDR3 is CAISESIGLTLRGYTF. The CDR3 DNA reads TGTGCCATCAGTGAGTCGATCGGACTGACCCTGAGGGGCTACACCTTC.

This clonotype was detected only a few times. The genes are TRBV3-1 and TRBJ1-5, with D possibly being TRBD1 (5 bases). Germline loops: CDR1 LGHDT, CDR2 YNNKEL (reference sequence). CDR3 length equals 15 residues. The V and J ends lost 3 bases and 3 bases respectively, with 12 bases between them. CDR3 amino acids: CASSHSGALNQPQHF. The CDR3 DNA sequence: TGTGCCAGCAGCCACTCCGGGGCTCTCAATCAGCCCCAGCATTTT.

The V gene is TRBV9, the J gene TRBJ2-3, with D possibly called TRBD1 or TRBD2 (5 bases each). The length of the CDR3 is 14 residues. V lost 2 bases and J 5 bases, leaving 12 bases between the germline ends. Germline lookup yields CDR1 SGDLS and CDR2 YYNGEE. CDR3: CASSVAGALDTQYF. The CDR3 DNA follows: TGTGCCAGCAGCGTGGCCGGGGCATTAGATACGCAGTATTTT.

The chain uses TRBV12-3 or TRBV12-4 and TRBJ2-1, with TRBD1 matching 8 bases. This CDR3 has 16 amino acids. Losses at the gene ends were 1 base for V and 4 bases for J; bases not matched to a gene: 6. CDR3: CASSLGTGQAYNEQFF. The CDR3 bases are TGTGCCAGCAGTTTAGGCACGGGACAGGCGTACAATGAGCAGTTCTTC.

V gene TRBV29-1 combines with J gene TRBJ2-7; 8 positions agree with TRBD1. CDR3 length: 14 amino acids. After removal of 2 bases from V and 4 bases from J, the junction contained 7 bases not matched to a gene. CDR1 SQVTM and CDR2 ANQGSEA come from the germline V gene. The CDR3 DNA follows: TGCAGCGTTGAATTACGGACAGGGCCGTACGAGCAGTACTTC. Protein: CSVELRTGPYEQYF.

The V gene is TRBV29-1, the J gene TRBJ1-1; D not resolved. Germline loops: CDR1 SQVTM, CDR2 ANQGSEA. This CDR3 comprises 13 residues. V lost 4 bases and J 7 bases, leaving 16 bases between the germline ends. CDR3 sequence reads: CSVGLNGPNEAFF. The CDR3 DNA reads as TGCAGCGTTGGCCTTAATGGGCCTAATGAAGCTTTCTTT.

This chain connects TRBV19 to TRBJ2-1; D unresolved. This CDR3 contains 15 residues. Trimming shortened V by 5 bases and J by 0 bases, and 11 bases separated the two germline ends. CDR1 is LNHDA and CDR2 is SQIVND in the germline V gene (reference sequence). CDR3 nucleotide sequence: TGTGCCAGTAGTGATTTGCCCTCCTCCTACAATGAGCAGTTCTTC. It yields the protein CASSDLPSSYNEQFF.

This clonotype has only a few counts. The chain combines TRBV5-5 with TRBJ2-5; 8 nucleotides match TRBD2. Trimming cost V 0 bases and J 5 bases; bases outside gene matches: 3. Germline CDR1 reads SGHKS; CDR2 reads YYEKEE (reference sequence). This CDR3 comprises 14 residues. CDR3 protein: CASSLEGGRETQYF. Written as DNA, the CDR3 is TGTGCCAGCAGCTTGGAGGGCGGGAGGGAGACCCAGTACTTC.

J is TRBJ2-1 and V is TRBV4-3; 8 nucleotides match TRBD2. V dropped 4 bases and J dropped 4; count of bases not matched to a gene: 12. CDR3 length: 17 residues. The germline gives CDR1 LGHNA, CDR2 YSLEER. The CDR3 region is CASSPAGIAGLYNEQFF. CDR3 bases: TGCGCCAGCAGCCCCGCGGGGATAGCGGGATTATACAATGAGCAGTTCTTC.

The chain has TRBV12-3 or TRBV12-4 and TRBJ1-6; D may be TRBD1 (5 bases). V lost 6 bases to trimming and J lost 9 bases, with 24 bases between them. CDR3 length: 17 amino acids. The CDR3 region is CASRIVGGPAGISPLHF. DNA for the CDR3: TGTGCCAGCAGAATTGTGGGGGGACCCGCGGGGATTTCACCCCTCCACTTT.